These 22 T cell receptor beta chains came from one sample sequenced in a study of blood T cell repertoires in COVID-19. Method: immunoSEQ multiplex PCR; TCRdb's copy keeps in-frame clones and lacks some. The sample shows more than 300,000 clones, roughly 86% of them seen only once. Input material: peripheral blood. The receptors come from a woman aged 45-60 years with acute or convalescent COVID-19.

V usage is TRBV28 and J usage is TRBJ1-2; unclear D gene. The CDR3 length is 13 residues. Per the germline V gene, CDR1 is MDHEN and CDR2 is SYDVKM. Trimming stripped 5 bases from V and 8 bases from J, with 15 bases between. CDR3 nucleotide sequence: TGTGCCAGCAGTCGGGTCCTCCTTTGGGGCTACACCTTC. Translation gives CASSRVLLWGYTF.

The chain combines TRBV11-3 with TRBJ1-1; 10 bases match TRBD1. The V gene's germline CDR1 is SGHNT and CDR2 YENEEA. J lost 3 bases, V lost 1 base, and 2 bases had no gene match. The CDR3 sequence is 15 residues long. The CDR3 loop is CASSLGGTGDTEAFF. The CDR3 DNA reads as TGTGCCAGCAGCTTAGGGGGGACAGGGGACACTGAAGCTTTCTTT.

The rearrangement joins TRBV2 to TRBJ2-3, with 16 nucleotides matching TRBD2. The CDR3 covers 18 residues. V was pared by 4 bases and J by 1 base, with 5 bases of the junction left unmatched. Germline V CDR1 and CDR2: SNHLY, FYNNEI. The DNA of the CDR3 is TGTGCCAGCAGTGCGGGACTAGCGGGAGGGCCCGGCACAGATACGCAGTATTTT. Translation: CASSAGLAGGPGTDTQYF. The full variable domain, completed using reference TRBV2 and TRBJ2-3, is EPEVTQTPSHQVTQMGQEVILRCVPISNHLYFYWYRQILGQKVEFLVSFYNNEISEKSEIFDDQFSVERPDGSNFTLKIRSTKLEDSAMYFCASSAGLAGGPGTDTQYFGPGTRLTVL.

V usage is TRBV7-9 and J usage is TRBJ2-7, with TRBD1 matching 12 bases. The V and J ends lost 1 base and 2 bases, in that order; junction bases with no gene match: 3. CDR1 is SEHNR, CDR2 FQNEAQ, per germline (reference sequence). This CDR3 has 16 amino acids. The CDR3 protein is CASSLEGQGATYEQYF. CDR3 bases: TGTGCCAGCAGCTTAGAGGGACAGGGGGCCACCTACGAGCAGTACTTC.

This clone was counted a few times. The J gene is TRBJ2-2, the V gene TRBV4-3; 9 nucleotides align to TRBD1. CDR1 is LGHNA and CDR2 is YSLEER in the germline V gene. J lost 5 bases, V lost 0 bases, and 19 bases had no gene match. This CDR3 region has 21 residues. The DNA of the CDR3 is TGCGCCAGCAGCCAAGATTGGGACAGGGCTATCGGACGCCGCGAAACCGGGGAGCTGTTTTTT. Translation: CASSQDWDRAIGRRETGELFF.

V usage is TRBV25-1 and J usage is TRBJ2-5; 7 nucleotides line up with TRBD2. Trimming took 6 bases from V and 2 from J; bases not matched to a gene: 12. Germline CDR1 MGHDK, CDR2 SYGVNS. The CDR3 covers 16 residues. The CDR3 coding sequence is TGTGCCAGCAGCGAGGGGCTAGCGGCGGGTCAAGAGACCCAGTACTTC. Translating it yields CASSEGLAAGQETQYF. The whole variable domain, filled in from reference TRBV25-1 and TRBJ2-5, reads EADIYQTPRYLVIGTGKKITLECSQTMGHDKMYWYQQDPGMELHLIHYSYGVNSTEKGDLSSESTVSRIRTEHFPLTLESARPSHTSQYLCASSEGLAAGQETQYFGPGTRLLVL.

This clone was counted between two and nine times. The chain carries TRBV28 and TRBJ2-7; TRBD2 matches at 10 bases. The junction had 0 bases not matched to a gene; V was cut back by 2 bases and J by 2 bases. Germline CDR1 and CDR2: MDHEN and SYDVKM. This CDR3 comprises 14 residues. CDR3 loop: CASSLSGRAYEQYF. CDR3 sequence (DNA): TGTGCCAGCAGTTTAAGCGGGAGGGCCTACGAGCAGTACTTC.

The CDR3 sequence is CASSLVSGIRRERSYEQYF. CDR3 coding DNA: TGTGCCAGCAGTTTAGTGTCAGGGATTAGGCGGGAGCGCTCCTACGAGCAGTACTTC. The V call is TRBV28, the J call TRBJ2-7; TRBD2 agrees at 7 bases. CDR1 and CDR2 (germline): MDHEN, SYDVKM. After removal of 2 bases from V and 0 bases from J, the junction contained 16 bases not matched to a gene. This CDR3 spans 19 amino acids.

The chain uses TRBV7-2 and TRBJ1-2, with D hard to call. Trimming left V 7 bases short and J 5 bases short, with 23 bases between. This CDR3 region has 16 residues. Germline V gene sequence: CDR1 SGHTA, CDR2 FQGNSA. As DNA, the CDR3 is TGTGCCAGCACTCCATCGACGACTGAAACTAGTTATGGCTACACCTTC. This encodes CASTPSTTETSYGYTF. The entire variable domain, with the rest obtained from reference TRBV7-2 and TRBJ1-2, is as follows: GAGVSQSPSNKVTEKGKDVELRCDPISGHTALYWYRQSLGQGLEFLIYFQGNSAPDKSGLPSDRFSAERTGGSVSTLTIQRTQQEDSAVYLCASTPSTTETSYGYTFGSGTRLTVV.

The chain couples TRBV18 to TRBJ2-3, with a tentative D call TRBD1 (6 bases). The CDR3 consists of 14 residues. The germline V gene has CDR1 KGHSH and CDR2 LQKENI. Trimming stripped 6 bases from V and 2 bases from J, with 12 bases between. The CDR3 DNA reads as TGTGCCAGCTCCCCGGACAGTCACACAGATACGCAGTATTTT. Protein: CASSPDSHTDTQYF.

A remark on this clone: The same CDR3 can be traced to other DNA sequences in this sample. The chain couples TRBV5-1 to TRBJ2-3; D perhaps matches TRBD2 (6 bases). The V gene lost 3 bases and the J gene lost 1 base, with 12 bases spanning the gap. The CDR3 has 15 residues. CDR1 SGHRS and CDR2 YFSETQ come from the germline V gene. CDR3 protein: CASSSSGAGTDTQYF. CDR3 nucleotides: TGCGCCAGCAGCTCCTCGGGAGCGGGCACAGATACGCAGTATTTT.

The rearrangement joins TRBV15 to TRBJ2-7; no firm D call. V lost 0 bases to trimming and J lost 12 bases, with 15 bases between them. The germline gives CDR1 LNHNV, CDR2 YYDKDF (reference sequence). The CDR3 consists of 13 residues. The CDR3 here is CATSRDNVRKLYF. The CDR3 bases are TGTGCCACCAGCAGAGACAACGTCAGGAAACTGTACTTC.

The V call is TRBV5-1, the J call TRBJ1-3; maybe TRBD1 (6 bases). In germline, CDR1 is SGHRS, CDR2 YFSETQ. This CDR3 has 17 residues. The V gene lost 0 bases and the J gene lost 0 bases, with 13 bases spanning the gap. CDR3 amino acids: CASSLDGGPSSGNTIYF. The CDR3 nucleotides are TGCGCCAGCAGCTTGGATGGGGGCCCCAGCTCTGGAAACACCATATATTTT.

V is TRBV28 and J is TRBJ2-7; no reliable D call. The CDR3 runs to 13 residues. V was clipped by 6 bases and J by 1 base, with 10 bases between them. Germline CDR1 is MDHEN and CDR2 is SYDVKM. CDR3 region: CASRYSSSYEQYF. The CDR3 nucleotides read TGTGCCAGCAGGTACAGTTCTTCCTACGAGCAGTACTTC.

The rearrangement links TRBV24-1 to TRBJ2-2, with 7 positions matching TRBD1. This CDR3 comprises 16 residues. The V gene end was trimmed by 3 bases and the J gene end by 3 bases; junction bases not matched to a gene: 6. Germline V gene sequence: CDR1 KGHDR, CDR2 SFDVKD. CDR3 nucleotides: TGTGCCACCAGTGATCTGACAGGGTCAGACACCGGGGAGCTGTTTTTT. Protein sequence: CATSDLTGSDTGELFF.

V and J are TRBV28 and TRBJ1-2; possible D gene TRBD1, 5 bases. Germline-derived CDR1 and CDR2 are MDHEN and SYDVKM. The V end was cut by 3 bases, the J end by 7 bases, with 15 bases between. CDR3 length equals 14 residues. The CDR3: CASSFGGVVSGYTF. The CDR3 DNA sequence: TGTGCCAGCAGTTTCGGGGGGGTGGTATCTGGCTACACCTTC.

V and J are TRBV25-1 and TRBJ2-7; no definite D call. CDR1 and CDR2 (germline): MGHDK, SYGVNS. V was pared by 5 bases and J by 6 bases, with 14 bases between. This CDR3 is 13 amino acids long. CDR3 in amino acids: CASSNFCLCEQYF. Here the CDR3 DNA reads TGTGCCAGCAGTAATTTTTGTCTCTGCGAGCAGTACTTC.

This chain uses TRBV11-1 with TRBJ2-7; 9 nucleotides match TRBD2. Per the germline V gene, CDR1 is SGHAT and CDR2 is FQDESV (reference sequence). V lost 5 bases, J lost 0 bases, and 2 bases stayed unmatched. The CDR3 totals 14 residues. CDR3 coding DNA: TGTGCCAGCAGCATTAGCGGGAGCTCCTACGAGCAGTACTTC. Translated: CASSISGSSYEQYF.

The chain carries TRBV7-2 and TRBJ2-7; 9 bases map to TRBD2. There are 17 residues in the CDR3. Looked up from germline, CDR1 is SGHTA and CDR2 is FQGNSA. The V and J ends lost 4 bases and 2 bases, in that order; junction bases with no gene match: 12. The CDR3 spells CASSSSYPSGNAYEQYF. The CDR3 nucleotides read TGTGCCAGCAGCTCTAGCTACCCTAGCGGGAATGCCTACGAGCAGTACTTC.

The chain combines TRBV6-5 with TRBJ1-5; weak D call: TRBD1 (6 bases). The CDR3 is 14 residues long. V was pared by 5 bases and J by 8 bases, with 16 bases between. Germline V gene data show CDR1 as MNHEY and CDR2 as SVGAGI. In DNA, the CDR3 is TGTGCCAGCAGTCCTACAGGGACCAGGAAGCCCCAGCATTTT. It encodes CASSPTGTRKPQHF.

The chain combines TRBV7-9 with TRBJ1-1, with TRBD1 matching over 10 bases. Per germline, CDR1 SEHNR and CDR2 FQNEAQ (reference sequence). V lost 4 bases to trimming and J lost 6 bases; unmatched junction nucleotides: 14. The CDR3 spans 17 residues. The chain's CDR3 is CASSSSRDRGWRAEAFF. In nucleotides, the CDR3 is TGTGCCAGCAGCTCGTCCCGGGACAGGGGATGGAGAGCTGAAGCTTTCTTT.

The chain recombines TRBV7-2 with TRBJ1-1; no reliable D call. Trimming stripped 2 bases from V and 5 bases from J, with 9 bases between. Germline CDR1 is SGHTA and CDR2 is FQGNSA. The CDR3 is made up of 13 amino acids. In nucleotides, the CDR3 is TGTGCCAGCAGCTTAACAACCGGGACTGAAGCTTTCTTT. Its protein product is CASSLTTGTEAFF.